This T cell receptor beta chain emerged from a study of cytomegalovirus exposure and HLA in healthy donors. Notes on the study in general: One cluster of highly shared sequence variants probably arose as a sequencing artifact.

CDR3 size: 13 residues. CDR1 and CDR2 (germline): SGHTA, FQGNSA. Trimming took 1 base from V and 4 from J, leaving 8 bases between them. This clone was counted only a few times. The antigen remains undetermined. The PCR had 60 Vbeta and 13 Jbeta primers. Under the authors' procedure: Unique TCR beta chains totaled roughly 80 million in a later count, with approximately 11 million of them shared. Here immunoSEQ multiplex PCR was the method, and the copy in TCRdb shows in-frame clones only, minus some. That table supplies the V and J calls and clone size; D and trimming were determined from the DNA. The table shows 93,000 or so clones, with around 80% occurring only once.

The material sequenced was PBMCs. The chain joins TRBV7-2 to TRBJ2-7, with a weak D call TRBD1 (5 bases). This TCR came from a woman aged 18-30 years in good health and CMV-seropositive. The CDR3 protein is CASSLVRGYEQYF. The CDR3, as DNA: TGTGCCAGCAGCTTAGTTAGGGGTTACGAGCAGTACTTC.